These 18 T cell receptor beta chains originate from one sample sequenced in a study of control samples from healthy donors and cancer patients. Repertoires were generated with immunoSEQ multiplex PCR, while TCRdb's copy carries only in-frame clones and drops some. Among around 130,000 clones listed, 75% to 95% were seen once. The sample consisted of blood. These receptors were taken from a man younger than 35 in good health.

This rearrangement joins TRBV9 to TRBJ1-3; tentatively, D is TRBD1 (6 bases). The CDR3 sequence is 17 residues long. The germline V gene has CDR1 SGDLS and CDR2 YYNGEE. V lost 6 bases and J lost 0, with 19 bases in between. CDR3 residues: CASTPGVGDFSGNTIYF. CDR3 nucleotide sequence: TGTGCCAGCACCCCAGGGGTGGGAGACTTCTCTGGAAACACCATATATTTT. Full variable domain (rest looked up from reference TRBV9 and TRBJ1-3): DSGVTQTPKHLITATGQRVTLRCSPRSGDLSVYWYQQSLDQGLQFLIQYYNGEERAKGNILERFSAQQFPDLHSELNLSSLELGDSALYFCASTPGVGDFSGNTIYFGEGSWLTVV.

This chain links TRBV4-1 with TRBJ2-1; D gene unclear. Germline V gene lookup returns CDR1 MGHRA and CDR2 YSYEKL. This CDR3 region has 13 residues. Between the trimmed V and J ends, which lost 1 base and 10 bases, there was a span of 11 bases. The CDR3 sequence is CASSQGVREEQFF. The CDR3 nucleotides read TGCGCCAGCAGCCAAGGGGTGAGAGAGGAGCAGTTCTTC.

This clone came up a few times. At one of its ends the junction is not consistent with the germline gene, which may arise from a read error. The J gene is TRBJ2-1, the V gene TRBV7-9; 12 positions match TRBD2. The CDR3 totals 13 residues. Germline V gene sequence: CDR1 SEHNR, CDR2 FQNEAQ (reference sequence). The CDR3 DNA reads TGTGCCAGCAGCTTCAATGGACTAGCGGGGTCTATCTTC. As protein: CASSFNGLAGSIF.

This sequence joins TRBV5-1 and TRBJ2-7; D might be TRBD1 (7 bases). Germline CDR1 and CDR2: SGHRS and YFSETQ. The CDR3 is 15 residues long. V shed 4 bases and J shed 5 bases, with 19 bases lying between them. The CDR3 DNA reads as TGCGCCAGCAGCCGACTCGACAGGGAGGTCCACGAGCAGTACGTC. Its translation: CASSRLDREVHEQYV.

The CDR3 DNA follows: TGTGCCAGTAGTATTCGACCAGGGAGGGGCATCGTCGGGGAGCTGTTTTTT. Its translation is CASSIRPGRGIVGELFF. The gene calls are TRBV19 and TRBJ2-2, with TRBD2 matching over 7 bases. V was clipped by 3 bases and J by 7 bases; unmatched bases: 14. This CDR3 is 17 amino acids long. Germline CDR1 reads LNHDA; CDR2 reads SQIVND (reference sequence).

The J gene is TRBJ1-2, the V gene TRBV10-3; 7 bases fit TRBD1. This CDR3 is 14 amino acids long. Germline assignment: CDR1 ENHRY and CDR2 SYGVKD. Trimming removed 0 bases from V and 4 bases from J; junction bases left unmatched: 2. CDR3 loop: CAISESGQFYGYTF. DNA of the CDR3: TGTGCCATCAGTGAGTCGGGACAGTTCTATGGCTACACCTTC.

This sequence joins TRBV29-1 and TRBJ2-1; D is possibly TRBD1 or TRBD2 (5 bases each). Germline V CDR1 and CDR2: SQVTM, ANQGSEA. The CDR3 is 16 amino acids. Trimming removed 2 bases at V and 0 bases at J, with 14 bases between. The CDR3, as DNA: TGCAGCGTTGAAAGGGGCGAAGCGGCCTCCTACAATGAGCAGTTCTTC. Translated, it gives CSVERGEAASYNEQFF.

The V gene is TRBV25-1, the J gene TRBJ2-5; 8 nucleotides line up with TRBD1. This CDR3 spans 14 amino acids. Germline assignment: CDR1 MGHDK and CDR2 SYGVNS. Germline trimming cut 4 bases from V and 2 bases from J; bases unmatched to any gene: 3. Here the CDR3 reads CASSGQGIQETQYF. In nucleotides, the CDR3 is TGTGCCAGCAGTGGACAGGGGATACAAGAGACCCAGTACTTC.

This chain connects TRBV2 to TRBJ1-5; 7 bases align to TRBD1. The CDR3 consists of 14 residues. J was trimmed by 3 bases and V by 6 bases; bases with no gene match: 5. The germline V gene encodes CDR1 SNHLY and CDR2 FYNNEI. As DNA, the CDR3 is TGTGCCAGCAGACTACAGGGGTACAATCAGCCCCAGCATTTT. Protein product: CASRLQGYNQPQHF. Drawing the rest from reference TRBV2 and TRBJ1-5, the complete variable domain is EPEVTQTPSHQVTQMGQEVILRCVPISNHLYFYWYRQILGQKVEFLVSFYNNEISEKSEIFDDQFSVERPDGSNFTLKIRSTKLEDSAMYFCASRLQGYNQPQHFGDGTRLSIL.

This clone was picked up one time. The V and J genes are TRBV24-1 and TRBJ1-5; 7 bases are a match to TRBD1. CDR1 is KGHDR, CDR2 SFDVKD, per germline. The CDR3 length is 15 residues. J lost 3 bases, V lost 4 bases, and 5 bases had no gene match. CDR3 nucleotides: TGTGCCACCAGTGAGAGGGGGCTGAACAATCAGCCCCAGCATTTT. It yields the protein CATSERGLNNQPQHF.

This chain links TRBV7-6 with TRBJ2-7, with D possibly being TRBD2 (6 bases). Trimming removed 5 bases from V and 2 bases from J, with 16 bases in between. CDR1 is SGHVS, CDR2 FNYEAQ, per germline. The CDR3 runs 15 residues. Written as DNA, the CDR3 is TGTGCCAGCAGCCGGGGGTCCCGTGGGGCCTACGAGCAGTACTTC. Protein sequence: CASSRGSRGAYEQYF.

The V call is TRBV7-2, the J call TRBJ2-3; TRBD2 matches at 9 bases. Germline V gene lookup returns CDR1 SGHTA and CDR2 FQGNSA. CDR3 length: 15 residues. V lost 5 bases to trimming and J lost 1 base; unmatched junction nucleotides: 4. The CDR3 nucleotides are TGTGCCAGCAGCGGCGGGGGGGCCGGCACAGATACGCAGTATTTT. Encoded protein: CASSGGGAGTDTQYF.

J is TRBJ2-5 and V is TRBV30; either TRBD1 or TRBD2 may supply D (5 bases each). The germline V gene encodes CDR1 GTSNPN and CDR2 SVGIG (reference sequence). V was trimmed by 1 base and J by 3 bases, leaving 9 bases between them. The CDR3 spans 13 residues. The CDR3 DNA sequence: TGTGCCTGGAGTGCAGGGACGAAAGAGACCCAGTACTTC. It encodes CAWSAGTKETQYF.

The genes are TRBV7-3 and TRBJ2-3, with D possibly being TRBD2 (5 bases). V was pared by 0 bases and J by 0 bases, with 7 bases between. The CDR3 contains 15 residues. Germline V gene lookup returns CDR1 SGHTA and CDR2 FQGTGA. CDR3 protein: CASSLTRGSTDTQYF. CDR3 in DNA: TGTGCCAGCAGCTTAACCCGGGGAAGCACAGATACGCAGTATTTT.

This rearrangement joins TRBV7-6 to TRBJ1-4; TRBD1 agrees at 9 bases. There are 15 residues in the CDR3. Per the germline V gene, CDR1 is SGHVS and CDR2 is FNYEAQ. The junction had 8 bases not matched to a gene; V was cut back by 5 bases and J by 7 bases. The chain's CDR3 is CASSPGTGWAEKLFF. In DNA form, the CDR3 reads TGTGCCAGCAGCCCCGGGACAGGGTGGGCTGAAAAACTGTTTTTT.

Points on this clone: Other DNA sequences in this sample translate to the same CDR3. The chain recombines TRBV9 with TRBJ2-1; D possibly corresponds to TRBD2 (6 bases). Germline V gene sequence: CDR1 SGDLS, CDR2 YYNGEE. V shed 2 bases and J shed 0 bases, with 9 bases lying between them. The CDR3 spans 15 residues. DNA of the CDR3: TGTGCCAGCAGCGTTAGCGGCAGCTCCTACAATGAGCAGTTCTTC. It translates to CASSVSGSSYNEQFF.

The chain couples TRBV5-1 to TRBJ1-1; unclear D gene. The CDR3 consists of 14 residues. V was pared by 0 bases and J by 3 bases, with 9 bases between. Per germline, CDR1 SGHRS and CDR2 YFSETQ. CDR3 in amino acids: CASSLGGSDTEAFF. The CDR3, as DNA: TGCGCCAGCAGCTTGGGAGGGTCGGACACTGAAGCTTTCTTT.

The rearrangement links TRBV7-2 to TRBJ2-5; D ambiguous. This CDR3 comprises 15 residues. The V gene's germline CDR1 is SGHTA and CDR2 FQGNSA. V was trimmed by 2 bases and J by 4 bases, leaving 14 bases between them. This CDR3 is CASSLSSSRLETQYF. CDR3 nucleotide sequence: TGTGCCAGCAGCTTATCATCGAGCCGTTTAGAGACCCAGTACTTC.